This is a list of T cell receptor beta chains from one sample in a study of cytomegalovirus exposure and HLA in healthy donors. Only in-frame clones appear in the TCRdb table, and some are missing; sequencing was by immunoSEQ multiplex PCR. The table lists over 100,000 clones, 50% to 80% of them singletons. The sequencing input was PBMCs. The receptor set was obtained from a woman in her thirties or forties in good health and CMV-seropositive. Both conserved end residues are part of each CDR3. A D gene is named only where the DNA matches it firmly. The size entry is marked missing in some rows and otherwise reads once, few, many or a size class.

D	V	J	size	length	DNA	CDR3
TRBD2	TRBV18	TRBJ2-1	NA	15	TGTGCCAGCATAGCGGGACTAGCGGGAGTCAATGAGCAGTTCTTC	CASIAGLAGVNEQFF
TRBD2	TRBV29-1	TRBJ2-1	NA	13	TGCAGCGTTGAAGGACGGCGGGAGGGTCCCCCGTTCTTC	CSVEGRREGPPFF
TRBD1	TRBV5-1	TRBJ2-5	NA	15	TGCGCCAGCAAGGGGAGAACAGGGGGCCTAGAGACCCAGTACTTC	CASKGRTGGLETQYF
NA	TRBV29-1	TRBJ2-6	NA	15	TGCAGCGTTGGAGTCCAGGCCTCTGGGGCCAACGTCCTGACTTTC	CSVGVQASGANVLTF
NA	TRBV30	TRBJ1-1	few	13	TGTGCCCGAGCAGGAATTTTGAACACTGAAGCTTTCTTT	CARAGILNTEAFF
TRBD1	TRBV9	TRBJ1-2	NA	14	TGTGCCAGCAGCACCCCGGGACAGAACTATGGCTACACCTTC	CASSTPGQNYGYTF
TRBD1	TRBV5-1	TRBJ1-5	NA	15	TGCGCCAGCAGCTCTCAGGGGGCGAGGGGCCAGCCCCAGCATTTT	CASSSQGARGQPQHF
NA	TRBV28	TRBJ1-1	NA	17	TGTGCCAGCAGTTATGGGGGTAGTGGGGGCCCTGGGACTGAAGCTTTCTTT	CASSYGGSGGPGTEAFF
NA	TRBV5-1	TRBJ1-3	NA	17	TGCGCCAGCAGCGAAACGACAGGTCTGAGCTCTGGAAACACCATATATTTT	CASSETTGLSSGNTIYF
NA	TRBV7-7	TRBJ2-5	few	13	TGTGCTAGCAGCCCGAGGGTGAGGGAGACCCAGTACTTC	CASSPRVRETQYF
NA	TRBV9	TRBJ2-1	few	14	TGTGCCAGCAGCGTAGGTGTTAGCTCCAATGAGCAGTTCTTC	CASSVGVSSNEQFF
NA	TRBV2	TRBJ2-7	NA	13	TGTGCCAGCAGTACGGACAGAATCTACGAGCAGTACTTC	CASSTDRIYEQYF
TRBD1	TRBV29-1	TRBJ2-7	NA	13	TGCAGCGTCCGACAGGGGGCGGCGTACGAGCAGTACTTC	CSVRQGAAYEQYF
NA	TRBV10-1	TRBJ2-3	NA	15	TGCGCTAGCAGTGAGTCCCTCTACCCCACAGATACGCAGTATTTT	CASSESLYPTDTQYF
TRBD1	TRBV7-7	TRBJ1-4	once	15	TGTGCTAGCAGCCTGAACAGGGGGACTAATGAAAAACTGTTTTTT	CASSLNRGTNEKLFF
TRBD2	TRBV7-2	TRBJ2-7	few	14	TGTGCCAGCAGCCGGGAGGGATTATTGTACGAGCAGTACTTC	CASSREGLLYEQYF
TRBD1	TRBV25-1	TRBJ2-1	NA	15	TGTGCCAGCAGTGCCGTCGGGACAGGGGGCTATGAGCAGTTCTTC	CASSAVGTGGYEQFF
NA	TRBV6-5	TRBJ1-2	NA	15	TGTGCCAGCAGCGACACAGGGAGGGCGGACTATGGCTACACCTTC	CASSDTGRADYGYTF
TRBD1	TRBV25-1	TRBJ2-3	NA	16	TGTGCCAGCAGCCCCAGGGACAGAGGGATCACAGATACGCAGTATTTT	CASSPRDRGITDTQYF
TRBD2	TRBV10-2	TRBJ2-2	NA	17	TGCGCCAGCAGTGAGCCCGCGGCGGGGGGGCGACCCGGGGAGCTGTTTTTT	CASSEPAAGGRPGELFF
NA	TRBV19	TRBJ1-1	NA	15	TGTGCCAGTAGTATAGATCTATGGGCAGGGACTGAAGCTTTCTTT	CASSIDLWAGTEAFF
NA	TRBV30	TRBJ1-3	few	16	TGTGCCTGGGAGAGAGCCCCAGGGGCCGGCGGAAACACCATATATTTT	CAWERAPGAGGNTIYF
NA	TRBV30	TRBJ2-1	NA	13	TGTGCCTGGACCGGACCCCCGAGGGATGAGCAGTTCTTC	CAWTGPPRDEQFF
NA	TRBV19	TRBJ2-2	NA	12	TGTGCCAGTAATCCAGTTGCCGGGGAGCTGTTTTTT	CASNPVAGELFF
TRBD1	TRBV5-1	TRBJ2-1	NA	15	TGCGCCAGCAGTTCCTCCGGGACAGGCTACAATGAGCAGTTCTTC	CASSSSGTGYNEQFF
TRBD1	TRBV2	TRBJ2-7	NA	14	TGTGCCAGCAGCCGGGACAGGAGCTCCTACGAGCAGTACTTC	CASSRDRSSYEQYF
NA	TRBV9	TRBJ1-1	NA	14	TGTGCCAGCAGCGTAGTGGCCGGGAGGGGTGAAGCTTTCTTT	CASSVVAGRGEAFF
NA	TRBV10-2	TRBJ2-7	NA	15	TGCGCCAGCAGTGAGTCTTGGCTAGTGGGCTACGAGCAGTACTTC	CASSESWLVGYEQYF
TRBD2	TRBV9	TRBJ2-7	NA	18	TGTGCCAGCAGCGTAGCTGCTAGCGGGAGGGCCATCATCAGCGAGCAGTACTTC	CASSVAASGRAIISEQYF
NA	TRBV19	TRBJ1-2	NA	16	TGTGCCAGTAGTATAGATTTCGGCGGGACCTTATATGGCTACACCTTC	CASSIDFGGTLYGYTF
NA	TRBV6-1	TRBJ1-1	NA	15	TGTGCCAGCAGTCCCCCAAGGGGTCCTAACACTGAAGCTTTCTTT	CASSPPRGPNTEAFF
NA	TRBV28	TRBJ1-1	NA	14	TGTGCCAGCAGTTTACAGGGCAGGGACACTGAAGCTTTCTTT	CASSLQGRDTEAFF
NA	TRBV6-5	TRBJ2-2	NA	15	TGTGCCAGCAGCGGTAGTGTCGAGTTAACCGGGGAGCTGTTTTTT	CASSGSVELTGELFF
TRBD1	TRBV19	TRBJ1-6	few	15	TGTGCCAGTAGTCCCCAACAGGGGGGCAATTCACCCCTCCACTTT	CASSPQQGGNSPLHF
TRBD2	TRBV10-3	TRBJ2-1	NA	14	TGTGCCATCAGTTCTGTAGCGGGAACTAATGAGCAGTTCTTC	CAISSVAGTNEQFF
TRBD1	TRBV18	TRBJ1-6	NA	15	TGTGCCAGCTCCTACGGACAGGCTAATAATTCACCCCTCCACTTT	CASSYGQANNSPLHF
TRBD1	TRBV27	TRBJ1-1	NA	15	TGTGCCAGCAGTTGGGTTTACAGGGGGGACACTGAAGCTTTCTTT	CASSWVYRGDTEAFF
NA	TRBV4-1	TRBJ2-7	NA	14	TGCGCCAGCAGCCAAGATAAGGGGGCCTACGAGCAGTACTTC	CASSQDKGAYEQYF
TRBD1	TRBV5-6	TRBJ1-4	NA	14	TGTGCCAGCAGCCGAGCACAGGGGGACGAAAAACTGTTTTTT	CASSRAQGDEKLFF
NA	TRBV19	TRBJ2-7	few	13	TGTGCCACCAAAACATCCCAGGGTTACGAGCAGTACTTC	CATKTSQGYEQYF
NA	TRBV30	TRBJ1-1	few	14	TGTGCCTGGAGTGTAAGCCCGGCGGACACTGAAGCTTTCTTT	CAWSVSPADTEAFF
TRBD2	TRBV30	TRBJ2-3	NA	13	TGTGCCTGGGACGGGGGGAGCACAGATACGCAGTATTTT	CAWDGGSTDTQYF
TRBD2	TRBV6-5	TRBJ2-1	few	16	TGTGCCAGCAGTTGGACTAGCGGGGGGGACTACAATGAGCAGTTCTTC	CASSWTSGGDYNEQFF
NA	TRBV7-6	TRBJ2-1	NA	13	TGTGCCAGCAGCTTAGTCCGGTCCGATGAGCAGTTCTTC	CASSLVRSDEQFF